One sample yielded the 2 T cell receptor beta chains listed below, sequenced in a study of blood T cell repertoires in COVID-19. TCRdb's copy holds only in-frame clones and misses some; the assay was immunoSEQ multiplex PCR. Of over 200,000 clones listed, around nine tenths are singletons. The material sequenced was peripheral blood. The receptors stem from a woman in her thirties or forties who had recovered from COVID-19.

The chain's CDR3 is CASRQNRGDTQYF. The DNA of the CDR3 is TGTGCCAGCAGACAAAACAGGGGAGATACGCAGTATTTT. The rearrangement joins TRBV12-3 or TRBV12-4 to TRBJ2-3, with 7 bases that match TRBD1. The CDR3 is 13 residues long. Losses at the gene ends were 6 bases for V and 5 bases for J; bases not matched to a gene: 5.

J is TRBJ2-7 and V is TRBV3-1 (or the pseudogene TRBV3-2); 7 bases match TRBD2. This CDR3 has 15 amino acids. Looked up from germline, CDR1 is LGHDT and CDR2 is YNNKEL (reference sequence). V lost 0 bases, J lost 3 bases, and 5 bases stayed unmatched. CDR3 loop: CASSQDRASGYEQYF. The DNA for the CDR3 is TGTGCCAGCAGCCAAGACCGGGCTAGCGGCTACGAGCAGTACTTC.